One sample yielded the 16 T cell receptor beta chains listed below, sequenced in a study of blood T cell repertoires in COVID-19. The data were produced by immunoSEQ multiplex PCR, yet TCRdb's version contains in-frame clones alone and is incomplete. Of hundreds of thousands of clones in the sample, 70% to 90% were seen once. Source material: peripheral blood. All receptors derive from a young woman with COVID-19, enrolled during active disease.

The V call is TRBV4-3, the J call TRBJ2-1; 9 bases map to TRBD2. This CDR3 has 16 residues. After removal of 1 base from V and 6 bases from J, the junction contained 7 bases not matched to a gene. Germline loops: CDR1 LGHNA, CDR2 YSLEER. The DNA for the CDR3 is TGCGCCAGCAGCCAAGTTCCAGCGGGGGGCCTCAATGAGCAGTTCTTC. Translating it yields CASSQVPAGGLNEQFF.

The V gene is TRBV7-9, the J gene TRBJ2-7; no clear D gene. The V and J ends lost 1 base and 5 bases respectively, with 12 bases between them. The CDR3 length is 14 residues. Germline CDR1 is SEHNR and CDR2 is FQNEAQ (reference sequence). CDR3 sequence: CASSLVVQSNEQYF. The CDR3 bases are TGTGCCAGCAGCTTAGTAGTGCAATCCAACGAGCAGTACTTC.

This clone was counted once. Other nucleotide sequences in the sample specify the same CDR3. V usage is TRBV6-2 or TRBV6-3 and J usage is TRBJ2-5; tentatively, D is TRBD2 (6 bases). Germline-derived CDR1 and CDR2 are MNHEY and SVGEGT. The CDR3 sequence is 14 residues long. V gave up 3 bases and J gave up 1 base, with 9 bases separating them. The CDR3 spells CASSYRGTQETQYF. The CDR3 DNA sequence: TGTGCCAGCAGTTATCGGGGGACCCAAGAGACCCAGTACTTC.

The V call is TRBV27, the J call TRBJ1-1; 7 bases map to TRBD1. The CDR3 covers 14 residues. V was clipped by 4 bases and J by 4 bases; unmatched bases: 6. Per the germline V gene, CDR1 is MNHEY and CDR2 is SMNVEV (reference sequence). The CDR3 region has the DNA TGTGCCAGCAGTTCAAACAGGGGAGGCACTGAAGCTTTCTTT. Translation gives CASSSNRGGTEAFF.

This chain links TRBV2 with TRBJ1-1; the D gene is possibly TRBD1 (6 bases). CDR1 and CDR2 (germline): SNHLY, FYNNEI. The CDR3 is made up of 14 amino acids. The ends were cut back, 6 bases at V and 2 bases at J, with 13 bases in the middle. The CDR3 region is CASSLGQSNTEAFF. For the CDR3, the DNA is TGTGCCAGCAGCCTTGGACAGAGTAACACTGAAGCTTTCTTT. Full variable domain (missing parts from reference TRBV2 and TRBJ1-1): EPEVTQTPSHQVTQMGQEVILRCVPISNHLYFYWYRQILGQKVEFLVSFYNNEISEKSEIFDDQFSVERPDGSNFTLKIRSTKLEDSAMYFCASSLGQSNTEAFFGQGTRLTVV.

A single count supports this clone. The CDR3 sequence: CASSLAAGVGEKLFF. As DNA, the CDR3 is TGTGCCAGCAGCTTAGCGGCAGGGGTAGGAGAAAAACTGTTTTTT. The chain combines TRBV7-9 with TRBJ1-4, with D possibly TRBD1 on 6 matching bases. V lost 0 bases to trimming and J lost 8 bases, with 13 bases between them. This CDR3 is 15 amino acids long. From germline, CDR1 is SEHNR and CDR2 FQNEAQ (reference sequence).

This chain links TRBV5-6 with TRBJ1-4; D remains ambiguous. V was trimmed by 3 bases and J by 0 bases, leaving 15 bases between them. Per germline, CDR1 SGHDT and CDR2 YYEEEE. CDR3 length equals 17 residues. CDR3 DNA: TGTGCCAGCAGCTCGGACTCGTGGCCTGCAACTAATGAAAAACTGTTTTTT. Translated: CASSSDSWPATNEKLFF.

CDR3 nucleotide sequence: TGTGCCACCAGTGATTTAAGGGAAGGGGCCCAAGAGACCCAGTACTTC. This encodes CATSDLREGAQETQYF. This chain connects TRBV24-1 to TRBJ2-5, with a possible D match to TRBD1 (5 bases). The germline gives CDR1 KGHDR, CDR2 SFDVKD. V lost 1 base and J lost 1, with 12 bases in between. The CDR3 length is 16 residues.

This rearrangement joins TRBV27 to TRBJ2-7, with no clear D. The germline V and J ends were trimmed by 3 bases and 0 bases, with 6 bases remaining between them. Germline V CDR1 and CDR2: MNHEY, SMNVEV (reference sequence). The length of the CDR3 is 13 residues. CDR3: CASSLRPSYEQYV. The CDR3 region has the DNA TGTGCCAGCAGTTTGAGGCCCTCCTACGAGCAGTACGTC.

This chain's CDR3 is CASSLGTGAPYEQYV. The CDR3 DNA reads TGTGCCAGCAGTTTAGGGACAGGGGCCCCCTACGAGCAGTACGTC. This chain joins TRBV28 and TRBJ2-7; 10 bases agree with TRBD1. J was trimmed by 2 bases and V by 2 bases; bases with no gene match: 3. The CDR3 runs to 15 residues. Germline V gives CDR1 MDHEN, CDR2 SYDVKM.

The genes are TRBV6-2 or TRBV6-3 and TRBJ2-3, with TRBD2 matching 7 bases. Trimming cost V 5 bases and J 0 bases; bases outside gene matches: 11. The CDR3 has 17 amino acids. From germline, CDR1 is MNHEY and CDR2 SVGEGT. The CDR3 DNA reads TGTGCCAGCAGTAAATGGGGCTGGGGGGGTAGCACAGATACGCAGTATTTT. It codes for CASSKWGWGGSTDTQYF.

The CDR3 protein is CAIRPKGTGETGELFF. The CDR3 DNA is TGTGCCATCAGACCCAAGGGGACAGGGGAAACCGGGGAGCTGTTTTTT. V is TRBV10-3 and J is TRBJ2-2; 10 bases match TRBD1. This CDR3 has 16 amino acids. Germline V lookup: CDR1 ENHRY, CDR2 SYGVKD. The ends lost 6 bases at V and 5 bases at J; junction bases unmatched: 9.

There are a few counts of this clone. The V gene is TRBV7-9, the J gene TRBJ2-1, with D perhaps matching TRBD1 (5 bases). The CDR3 contains 14 residues. Per the germline V gene, CDR1 is SEHNR and CDR2 is FQNEAQ (reference sequence). Trimming took 1 base from V and 4 from J, leaving 8 bases between them. CDR3 protein: CASSLGPGYNEQFF. CDR3 coding DNA: TGTGCCAGCAGCTTAGGTCCAGGGTACAATGAGCAGTTCTTC.

This chain joins TRBV6-2 or TRBV6-3 and TRBJ1-2; 9 bases agree with TRBD1. V was pared by 2 bases and J by 5 bases, with 12 bases of the junction left unmatched. Per germline, CDR1 MNHEY and CDR2 SVGEGT. The CDR3 runs to 17 residues. In DNA form, the CDR3 reads TGTGCCAGCAGTTACCCGTCGCGGGGACAGGGAATGTATGGCTACACCTTC. It codes for CASSYPSRGQGMYGYTF.

The chain couples TRBV5-1 to TRBJ2-2; D ambiguous. The V end lost 0 bases, the J end lost 4 bases, and 10 bases lay between the germline ends. The CDR3 is made up of 15 amino acids. Germline V lookup: CDR1 SGHRS, CDR2 YFSETQ. The DNA of the CDR3 is TGCGCCAGCAGCTTGGTTCAGGCCGTCACCGGGGAGCTGTTTTTT. It specifies CASSLVQAVTGELFF.

J is TRBJ2-1 and V is TRBV19, with D possibly being TRBD2 (6 bases). Trimming left V 0 bases short and J 0 bases short, with 12 bases between. Germline CDR1 LNHDA, CDR2 SQIVND (reference sequence). The CDR3 has 17 residues. In DNA form, the CDR3 reads TGTGCCAGTAGTATAGATCTATTGGAGGGCTCCTACAATGAGCAGTTCTTC. Translation: CASSIDLLEGSYNEQFF. Filled out from reference TRBV19 and TRBJ2-1, the complete variable domain reads DGGITQSPKYLFRKEGQNVTLSCEQNLNHDAMYWYRQDPGQGLRLIYYSQIVNDFQKGDIAEGYSVSREKKESFPLTVTSAQKNPTAFYLCASSIDLLEGSYNEQFFGPGTRLTVL.